The sequence of this T cell receptor beta chain was determined in a study of blood T cell repertoires in COVID-19. The CDR3 is 17 residues long. The ends were cut back, 0 bases at V and 4 bases at J, with 18 bases in the middle. Looked up from germline, CDR1 is SGHTA and CDR2 is FQGTGA. Original analysis: Estimated nucleated cell counts came from reference gene primer amplification. The table came from immunoSEQ multiplex PCR; TCRdb's copy has only in-frame clones and leaves some out. From that table come the V and J calls and clone size; the DNA was used to work out D and trimming. Of 150,000 or so clones listed, roughly 89% were seen once; the top ten hold 0.5% to 0.6%.

The source is a man aged 45-60 years with acute or convalescent COVID-19. V gene TRBV7-3 combines with J gene TRBJ2-5; TRBD2 might be the D (6 bases). Sequences were obtained from peripheral blood. The CDR3 loop is CASSLTGSRGIGETQYF. CDR3 coding DNA: TGTGCCAGCAGCTTAACAGGTAGCCGGGGGATCGGAGAGACCCAGTACTTC.